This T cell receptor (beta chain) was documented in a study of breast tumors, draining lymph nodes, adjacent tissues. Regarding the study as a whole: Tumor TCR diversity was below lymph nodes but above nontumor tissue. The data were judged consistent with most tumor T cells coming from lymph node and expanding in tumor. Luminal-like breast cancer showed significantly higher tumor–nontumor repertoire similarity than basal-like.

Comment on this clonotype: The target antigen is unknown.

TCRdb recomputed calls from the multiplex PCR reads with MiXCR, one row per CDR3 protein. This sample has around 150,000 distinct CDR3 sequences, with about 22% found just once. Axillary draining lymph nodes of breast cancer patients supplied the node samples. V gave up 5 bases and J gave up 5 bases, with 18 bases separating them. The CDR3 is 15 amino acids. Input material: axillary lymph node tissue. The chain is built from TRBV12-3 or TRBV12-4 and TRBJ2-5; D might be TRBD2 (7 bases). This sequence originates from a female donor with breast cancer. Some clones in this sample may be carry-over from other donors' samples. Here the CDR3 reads CASSPWGGGGETQYF. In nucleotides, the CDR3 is TGTGCCAGCAGTCCCTGGGGGGGGGGCGGGGAGACCCAGTACTTC.